These 16 T cell receptor beta chains originate from one sample sequenced in a study of early T cells in non-severe SARS-CoV-2 infection. TCRdb ran MiXCR on the 5' RACE reads and lists one entry per CDR3 protein. This repertoire shows about 89,000 distinct CDR3 sequences, around a sixth found once; its top ten account for about 5%. Sequencing used whole blood, obtained at baseline. The receptor source for this set is an adult who was a healthcare worker with PCR-confirmed SARS-CoV-2 infection or an uninfected control (not recorded which).

In this sample, this clonotype turned up a few times. V is TRBV2 and J is TRBJ1-2; D is unclear. This CDR3 region has 12 residues. Germline CDR1 SNHLY, CDR2 FYNNEI. The ends were cut back, 0 bases at V and 3 bases at J, with 2 bases in the middle. CDR3 coding DNA: TGTGCCAGCAGTGAAGCTGACTATGGCTACACCTTC. Protein product: CASSEADYGYTF.

This clonotype appeared a few times. The rearrangement joins TRBV14 to TRBJ2-2, with D unclear. The CDR3 extends over 16 amino acids. The germline V and J ends were trimmed by 5 bases and 4 bases, with 17 bases remaining between them. Germline V gives CDR1 SGHDN, CDR2 FVKESK. The CDR3 here is CASSDTASRLTGELFF. The CDR3 DNA follows: TGTGCCAGCAGCGACACAGCGTCGCGACTCACCGGGGAGCTGTTTTTT.

The sample holds a few counts of this clonotype. The rearrangement links TRBV20-1 to TRBJ2-1, with D possibly TRBD2 on 6 matching bases. Trimming stripped 1 base from V and 4 bases from J, with 8 bases between. This CDR3 is built from 13 residues. CDR1 and CDR2 from the germline V gene are DFQATT and SNEGSKA (reference sequence). This chain's CDR3 is CSARGDSYNEQFF. CDR3 nucleotides: TGCAGTGCTAGAGGGGACTCATACAATGAGCAGTTCTTC.

This clonotype was seen more than once but under ten times. The J gene is TRBJ2-5, the V gene TRBV24-1; D unresolved. Germline lookup yields CDR1 KGHDR and CDR2 SFDVKD. This CDR3 comprises 14 residues. Deletions cut 2 bases from V and 2 bases from J, with 8 bases between. The DNA of the CDR3 is TGTGCCACCAGTGATTCCGGGCCACAAGAGACCCAGTACTTC. This codes for CATSDSGPQETQYF.

This clonotype occurred many times. This rearrangement joins TRBV7-9 to TRBJ2-1, with D perhaps matching TRBD2 (6 bases). V was cut by 8 bases and J by 6 bases, with 14 bases left in between. The germline CDR1 and CDR2 sequences are SEHNR and FQNEAQ (reference sequence). CDR3 length: 13 amino acids. In DNA, the CDR3 is TGTGCCAGCTCTAGGGACTCTCTCAATGAGCAGTTCTTC. Translated, it gives CASSRDSLNEQFF.

The chain carries TRBV12-5 and TRBJ2-7, with TRBD1 as a possible D gene (6 bases). Germline values: CDR1 LGHNT, CDR2 FRNRAP. The V and J ends lost 4 bases and 4 bases respectively, with 14 bases between them. This CDR3 is built from 14 residues. CDR3 coding DNA: TGTGCTAGTGGTTCCTTACAGGGAAGGTACGAGCAGTACTTC. Residues: CASGSLQGRYEQYF.

This clonotype turned up a few times. V usage is TRBV9 and J usage is TRBJ1-6, with unresolved D. Per germline, CDR1 SGDLS and CDR2 YYNGEE. This CDR3 contains 13 residues. Trimming cost V 4 bases and J 8 bases, with 10 bases left between them. The CDR3 region has the DNA TGTGCCAGCAGCCCACTCGGAGATTCACCCCTCCACTTT. This sequence encodes CASSPLGDSPLHF.

This clonotype is medium-sized (0.01 to 0.1%) within its sample. V is TRBV27 and J is TRBJ2-7; D perhaps matches TRBD1 (6 bases). Germline loops: CDR1 MNHEY, CDR2 SMNVEV (reference sequence). The CDR3 is 14 amino acids. V gave up 6 bases and J gave up 3 bases, with 15 bases separating them. In DNA form, the CDR3 reads TGTGCCAGCAGCAAGGACAGAAACAACTACGAGCAGTACTTC. Translated, it gives CASSKDRNNYEQYF.

The table lists this clonotype with a few counts. This chain joins TRBV5-1 and TRBJ2-7; the match to TRBD2 covers 9 bases. The V gene end was trimmed by 4 bases and the J gene end by 6 bases; junction bases not matched to a gene: 14. The germline V gene encodes CDR1 SGHRS and CDR2 YFSETQ. The CDR3 loop spans 16 amino acids. CDR3 loop: CASSPSKGLAMGEQYF. The CDR3 coding sequence is TGCGCCAGCAGCCCGAGTAAGGGACTAGCCATGGGCGAGCAGTACTTC.

The chain couples TRBV7-8 to TRBJ2-7; D is unclear. Per germline, CDR1 SGHVS and CDR2 FQNEAQ. Trimming shortened V by 1 base and J by 1 base, and 5 bases separated the two germline ends. This CDR3 contains 13 residues. This CDR3 is CASSLVQSYEQYF. CDR3 in DNA: TGTGCCAGCAGCTTAGTACAGTCCTACGAGCAGTACTTC.

The chain carries TRBV28 and TRBJ2-7; weak D call: TRBD1 (6 bases). This CDR3 region has 15 residues. CDR1 and CDR2 (germline): MDHEN, SYDVKM. V lost 2 bases, J lost 2 bases, and 13 bases lay in between. The chain's CDR3 is CASSLITGRAYEQYF. The CDR3 nucleotides are TGTGCCAGCAGTTTAATCACAGGGCGGGCCTACGAGCAGTACTTC.

The CDR3 reads CASSSQGRNTEAFF. The DNA for the CDR3 is TGTGCCAGCAGCTCACAGGGAAGGAACACTGAAGCTTTCTTT. This chain connects TRBV7-3 to TRBJ1-1, with D perhaps matching TRBD1 (6 bases). Germline loops: CDR1 SGHTA, CDR2 FQGTGA. With 4 bases removed from V and 1 base from J, the gap between germline ends came to 10 bases. The CDR3 has 14 residues.

This rearrangement joins TRBV7-9 to TRBJ2-7, with TRBD1 matching over 7 bases. This CDR3 has 15 residues. V shed 2 bases, J shed 5 bases, and the junction held 9 bases outside the gene matches. Germline values: CDR1 SEHNR, CDR2 FQNEAQ (reference sequence). CDR3 protein: CASSLRLGQRDEQYF. CDR3 DNA: TGTGCCAGCAGCTTAAGGTTGGGACAGAGAGACGAGCAGTACTTC.

The chain links TRBV6-5 to TRBJ2-2; D possibly corresponds to TRBD2 (5 bases). Trimming removed 5 bases from V and 6 bases from J, with 16 bases in between. Germline CDR1 reads MNHEY; CDR2 reads SVGAGI. The CDR3 spans 15 residues. The CDR3 loop is CASSRDYPMAGELFF. CDR3 bases: TGTGCCAGCAGTCGAGACTACCCTATGGCCGGGGAGCTGTTTTTT.

This clonotype has only a few counts. J is TRBJ2-1 and V is TRBV7-9; 10 bases fit TRBD2. The germline V gene encodes CDR1 SEHNR and CDR2 FQNEAQ (reference sequence). The CDR3 is 17 residues long. With V trimmed by 4 bases and J by 7 bases, 13 bases remained unmatched. CDR3 residues: CASSYPIAGGLQNEQFF. Written as DNA, the CDR3 is TGTGCCAGCAGCTACCCGATAGCGGGAGGACTTCAGAATGAGCAGTTCTTC. The whole variable domain, remainder taken from reference TRBV7-9 and TRBJ2-1, is DTGVSQNPRHKITKRGQNVTFRCDPISEHNRLYWYRQTLGQGPEFLTYFQNEAQLEKSRLLSDRFSAERPKGSFSTLEIQRTEQGDSAMYLCASSYPIAGGLQNEQFFGPGTRLTVL.

This clonotype was observed a few times. This chain uses TRBV24-1 with TRBJ2-2, with D unresolved. Germline V gives CDR1 KGHDR, CDR2 SFDVKD. The CDR3 extends over 15 amino acids. Trimming cost V 6 bases and J 4 bases, with 14 bases left between them. This CDR3 is CATSRERLGTGELFF. CDR3 sequence (DNA): TGTGCCACCAGTCGAGAGAGACTTGGCACCGGGGAGCTGTTTTTT.